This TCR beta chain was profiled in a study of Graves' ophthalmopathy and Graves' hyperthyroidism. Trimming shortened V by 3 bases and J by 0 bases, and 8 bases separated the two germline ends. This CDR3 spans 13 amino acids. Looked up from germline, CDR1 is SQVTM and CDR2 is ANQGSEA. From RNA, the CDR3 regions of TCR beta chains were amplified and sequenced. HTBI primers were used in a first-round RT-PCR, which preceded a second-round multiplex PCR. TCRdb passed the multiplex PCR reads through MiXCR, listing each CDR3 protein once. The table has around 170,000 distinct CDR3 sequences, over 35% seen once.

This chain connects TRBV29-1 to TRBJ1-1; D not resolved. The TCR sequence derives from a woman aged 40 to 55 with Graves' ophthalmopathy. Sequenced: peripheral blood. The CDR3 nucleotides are TGCAGCGTTGACTCCAATATGAACACTGAAGCTTTCTTT. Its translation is CSVDSNMNTEAFF.